This entry describes one T cell receptor beta chain. Clones were sequenced by immunoSEQ multiplex PCR, and TCRdb holds only the in-frame ones, with some missing. The data show over 150,000 clones, 55% to 85% seen once. These data originate in a study of cytotoxic CD8 clonotypes in ibrutinib-treated CLL. The germline CDR1 and CDR2 sequences are MNHNS and SASEGT. V lost 7 bases to trimming and J lost 15 bases; unmatched junction nucleotides: 13. The CDR3 has 13 amino acids. The starting material was PBMCs, obtained after 24 months of ibrutinib treatment. The source is a human donor with chronic lymphocytic leukemia. V is TRBV6-1 and J is TRBJ2-1; 9 bases are a match to TRBD2. This CDR3 reads CASKRIPGTSWFF. The CDR3 bases are TGTGCCAGCAAACGAATACCCGGGACTAGCTGGTTCTTC.